The subject of this entry is one TCR beta chain. The CDR3 runs 14 residues. This entry is derived from a study of T cell changes during pregnancy in multiple sclerosis. Only in-frame clones appear in the TCRdb table, and some are missing; sequencing was by immunoSEQ multiplex PCR. The sample carries over 45,000 clones, about nine tenths recorded once. The sample was CD4+ T cells from peripheral blood mononuclear cells, taken in the first trimester of pregnancy. The TCR was taken from a female donor with multiple sclerosis, enrolled in a pregnancy study. This chain links TRBV21-1 with TRBJ2-5; the table calls TRBD1, which could not be checked here. TRBV21-1 is termed a pseudogene. CDR3 sequence reads: CASKQGRAGQTQYF. The CDR3 coding sequence is TGTGCCAGCAAACAGGGTAGAGCCGGCCAGACCCAGTACTTC.